The 29 T cell receptor beta chains in this list originate from one sample, sequenced in a study of T cells in Graves' hyperthyroidism and ophthalmopathy (dated by TCRdb to the late 2010s). The library was produced with multiplex PCR. Sequenced on an Illumina HiSeq 2000. The TCR beta CDR3 regions were amplified from the RNA transcripts. For the first round of RT-PCR on the TCR CDR3, the HTBI primer set was used together with the Qiagen OneStep RT-PCR kit. Clones were called with MiXCR by TCRdb after fastp trimmed the public reads at Q25, and only in-frame beta chains were retained. Each entry merges the rows of one CDR3 protein and shows their most common DNA and genes. In all, the sample holds hundreds of thousands of distinct CDR3 sequences, and nearly 20% of those were seen once. Together, the top ten hold about half of the sample. The specimen sequenced was blood. These receptors all come from a man aged 35-49 years with Graves' ophthalmopathy.

This clonotype was counted many times. The J gene is TRBJ1-1, the V gene TRBV13; the D is unclear. CDR3 length: 14 amino acids. Deletions cut 3 bases from V and 1 base from J, with 9 bases between. From germline, CDR1 is PRHDT and CDR2 FYEKMQ (reference sequence). The CDR3 loop reads CASSLLGKNTEAFF. For the CDR3, the DNA is TGTGCCAGCAGCTTGCTAGGGAAGAACACTGAAGCTTTCTTT. The variable domain in full, with the rest retrieved from reference TRBV13 and TRBJ1-1, is AAGVIQSPRHLIKEKRETATLKCYPIPRHDTVYWYQQGPGQDPQFLISFYEKMQSDKGSIPDRFSAQQFSDYHSELNMSSLELGDSALYFCASSLLGKNTEAFFGQGTRLTVV.

V is TRBV6-1 and J is TRBJ1-5; unclear D gene. Trimming removed 8 bases at V and 6 bases at J, with 17 bases between. Germline CDR1 MNHNS, CDR2 SASEGT. CDR3 size: 14 residues. The DNA for the CDR3 is TGTGCCAGCCATCAAGAATCAGGACTTCAGCCCCAGCATTTT. Protein product: CASHQESGLQPQHF.

As regards this clonotype: A much larger clonotype is one base distant, so this may be a read error. DNA for the CDR3: TGTGCCACCTACCCCGGGACTCGAGAGACCCCGTACTTC. It yields the protein CATYPGTRETPYF. The chain combines TRBV2 with TRBJ2-5; weak D call: TRBD2 (6 bases). The CDR3 sequence is 13 residues long. Germline V CDR1 and CDR2: SNHLY, FYNNEI.

In its sample, this clonotype was seen many times. This chain links TRBV11-2 with TRBJ2-3; D is possibly TRBD2 (6 bases). This CDR3 comprises 15 residues. With 2 bases removed from V and 3 bases from J, the gap between germline ends came to 12 bases. Germline lookup yields CDR1 SGHAT and CDR2 FQNNGV. CDR3 sequence (DNA): TGTGCCAGCAGCTTACAGGAGGGTCCAACAGATACGCAGTATTTT. As protein: CASSLQEGPTDTQYF.

The gene calls are TRBV27 and TRBJ2-2, with 11 bases aligning to TRBD2. CDR1 is MNHEY, CDR2 SMNVEV, per germline (reference sequence). This CDR3 spans 18 amino acids. J lost 0 bases, V lost 2 bases, and 5 bases had no gene match. The CDR3 DNA sequence: TGTGCCAGCAGTTTAGCACTAGCGGGGGCCGCGAACACCGGGGAGCTGTTTTTT. Protein product: CASSLALAGAANTGELFF.

V gene TRBV20-1 combines with J gene TRBJ2-5, with a tentative D call TRBD1 (5 bases). CDR3 length: 14 amino acids. The ends were cut back, 6 bases at V and 3 bases at J, with 17 bases in the middle. Germline CDR1 DFQATT, CDR2 SNEGSKA (reference sequence). As DNA, the CDR3 is TGCAGTGCCCCCCTGATCCAGGGTAAAGAGACCCAGTACTTC. It yields the protein CSAPLIQGKETQYF.

This clonotype has more than one count but fewer than ten. The rearrangement links TRBV7-8 to TRBJ2-3, with 7 bases matching TRBD2. V trimming: 3 bases; J trimming: 1 base; junction bases outside the gene matches: 7. Germline assignment: CDR1 SGHVS and CDR2 FQNEAQ. The CDR3 totals 16 residues. The CDR3 nucleotides are TGTGCCAGCAGCTTGAGGCCGGGAGGTCGCACAGATACGCAGTATTTT. Amino acids: CASSLRPGGRTDTQYF.

The chain carries TRBV4-2 and TRBJ2-5, with 10 nucleotides matching TRBD2. This CDR3 region has 17 residues. The germline V gene has CDR1 LGHNA and CDR2 YNFKEQ. Trimming cost V 4 bases and J 2 bases; bases outside gene matches: 10. As DNA, the CDR3 is TGTGCCAGCAGCCTGGGGACTAGCGATACACGACAAGAGACCCAGTACTTC. Amino acid sequence: CASSLGTSDTRQETQYF.

Many counts were recorded for this clonotype. V and J are TRBV30 and TRBJ2-2, with D unclear. Trimming cost V 1 base and J 5 bases, with 8 bases left between them. This CDR3 has 13 residues. Germline V CDR1 and CDR2: GTSNPN, SVGIG (reference sequence). Here the CDR3 DNA reads TGTGCCTGGAGTGACACTACAACCGGGGAGCTGTTTTTT. Its translation is CAWSDTTTGELFF. The complete variable domain, with remaining parts taken from reference TRBV30 and TRBJ2-2, reads SQTIHQWPATLVQPVGSPLSLECTVEGTSNPNLYWYRQAAGRGLQLLFYSVGIGQISSEVPQNLSASRPQDRQFILSSKKLLLSDSGFYLCAWSDTTTGELFFGEGSRLTVL.

This clonotype was counted only a few times. The chain uses TRBV7-3 and TRBJ1-3, with D possibly matching TRBD1 (5 bases). The V end was cut by 4 bases, the J end by 4 bases, with 11 bases between. CDR1 SGHTA and CDR2 FQGTGA come from the germline V gene. This CDR3 region has 14 residues. CDR3 region: CASSYGGEGNTIYF. CDR3 bases: TGTGCCAGCAGCTACGGGGGGGAAGGAAACACCATATATTTT.

In this sample, this clonotype turned up a few times. The chain combines TRBV7-6 with TRBJ2-2; D call uncertain. Germline loops: CDR1 SGHVS, CDR2 FNYEAQ. V was clipped by 3 bases and J by 8 bases, with 7 bases between them. This CDR3 region has 12 residues. This CDR3 is CASSFRWGELFF. CDR3 in DNA: TGTGCCAGCAGCTTCCGATGGGGGGAGCTGTTTTTT.

This clonotype was seen ten or more times. The V and J genes are TRBV28 and TRBJ2-5, with TRBD2 matching 8 bases. Germline V gene lookup returns CDR1 MDHEN and CDR2 SYDVKM. This CDR3 contains 16 residues. V lost 6 bases, J lost 0 bases, and 9 bases stayed unmatched. As DNA, the CDR3 is TGTGCCAGCAGCTTAAGCGGGAGCTTTTACCAAGAGACCCAGTACTTC. As protein: CASSLSGSFYQETQYF. Variable domain in full (rest from reference TRBV28 and TRBJ2-5): DVKVTQSSRYLVKRTGEKVFLECVQDMDHENMFWYRQDPGLGLRLIYFSYDVKMKEKGDIPEGYSVSREKKERFSLILESASTNQTSMYLCASSLSGSFYQETQYFGPGTRLLVL.

This clonotype has only a few counts. This chain uses TRBV4-3 with TRBJ2-7, with 9 bases fitting TRBD1. V gave up 0 bases and J gave up 5 bases; unmatched junction bases: 5. Germline assignment: CDR1 LGHNA and CDR2 YSLEER. The CDR3 totals 15 residues. The CDR3 here is CASSQDGTGSDEQYF. CDR3 nucleotides: TGCGCCAGCAGCCAAGACGGGACAGGGTCGGACGAGCAGTACTTC.

In its sample, this clonotype was seen a few times. Given a much more abundant clone one base away, this may be a read error. The genes are TRBV18 and TRBJ2-1; a weak D match, TRBD2 (5 bases). This CDR3 has 15 residues. The V end was cut by 1 base, the J end by 8 bases, with 15 bases between. The germline gives CDR1 KGHSH, CDR2 LQKENI. Here the CDR3 reads CASSPLARVGDEQFF. CDR3 DNA sequence: TGTGCCAGCTCACCACTAGCGAGAGTAGGCGATGAGCAGTTCTTC.

This clonotype was observed a handful of times. This chain links TRBV2 with TRBJ2-1, with D possibly called TRBD1 or TRBD2 (5 bases each). Germline loops: CDR1 SNHLY, CDR2 FYNNEI. This CDR3 contains 17 residues. With 7 bases removed from V and 6 bases from J, the gap between germline ends came to 25 bases. CDR3 loop: CASTDPWIGTHRNEQFF. The DNA for the CDR3 is TGTGCCAGCACCGATCCATGGATCGGGACCCACCGCAATGAGCAGTTCTTC.

This clonotype was picked up a small number of times. CDR3 region: CASSYTGSYEQYF. The CDR3 DNA is TGTGCCAGCAGTTATACAGGGTCCTACGAGCAGTACTTC. The chain carries TRBV6-2 or TRBV6-3 and TRBJ2-7, with D tentatively TRBD1 (6 bases). V dropped 3 bases and J dropped 1 base, with 7 bases sitting between them. The CDR3 extends over 13 amino acids. From germline, CDR1 is MNHEY and CDR2 SVGEGT.

This clonotype was seen a handful of times. The rearrangement links TRBV7-9 to TRBJ2-1; D is perhaps TRBD1 (6 bases). CDR1 is SEHNR, CDR2 FQNEAQ, per germline (reference sequence). The CDR3 extends over 12 amino acids. The V gene lost 5 bases and the J gene lost 12 bases, with 14 bases spanning the gap. The CDR3 protein is CASSLAGDRQFF. In DNA, the CDR3 is TGTGCCAGCAGCCTGGCAGGGGATCGGCAGTTCTTC.

This clonotype was observed many times. The gene calls are TRBV11-2 and TRBJ1-1; D may be TRBD1 (6 bases). Trimming shortened V by 0 bases and J by 6 bases, and 8 bases separated the two germline ends. CDR3 length: 13 residues. Germline values: CDR1 SGHAT, CDR2 FQNNGV. The CDR3 sequence: CASSLDRGPEAFF. The CDR3, as DNA: TGTGCCAGCAGCTTAGACAGGGGTCCTGAAGCTTTCTTT.

A few counts support this clonotype. The chain couples TRBV12-3 or TRBV12-4 to TRBJ2-5; 13 bases are shared with TRBD2. After removal of 2 bases from V and 4 bases from J, the junction contained 7 bases not matched to a gene. The CDR3 has 17 residues. This CDR3 is CASSLLTSGRDRETQYF. The CDR3 DNA sequence: TGTGCCAGCAGTTTATTAACTAGCGGGAGGGACCGAGAGACCCAGTACTTC.

There are a few counts of this clonotype. The genes are TRBV5-1 and TRBJ2-7, with no clear D. Germline CDR1 is SGHRS and CDR2 is YFSETQ. V lost 0 bases and J lost 7, with 8 bases in between. The CDR3 loop spans 12 amino acids. The DNA for the CDR3 is TGCGCCAGCAGCTTGGCATCTCATGAGCAGTACTTC. Encoded protein: CASSLASHEQYF. The full variable domain, its missing parts supplied by reference TRBV5-1 and TRBJ2-7, is KAGVTQTPRYLIKTRGQQVTLSCSPISGHRSVSWYQQTPGQGLQFLFEYFSETQRNKGNFPGRFSGRQFSNSRSEMNVSTLELGDSALYLCASSLASHEQYFGPGTRLTVT.

This clonotype was counted ten times or more. The gene calls are TRBV20-1 and TRBJ2-7, with a possible D match to TRBD1 (5 bases). The germline V gene has CDR1 DFQATT and CDR2 SNEGSKA (reference sequence). With 4 bases removed from V and 6 bases from J, the gap between germline ends came to 13 bases. The CDR3 runs to 12 residues. CDR3 amino acids: CSAKGRAFEQYF. CDR3 nucleotides: TGCAGTGCTAAGGGGCGTGCTTTCGAGCAGTACTTC.

This clonotype was observed many times. J is TRBJ1-5 and V is TRBV7-6; no clear D gene. Trimming pared 3 bases from V and 2 bases from J, leaving 8 bases between. The CDR3 has 14 amino acids. CDR1 and CDR2 from the germline V gene are SGHVS and FNYEAQ. As DNA, the CDR3 is TGTGCCAGCAGCTTGGAGTATGGCAATCAGCCCCAGCATTTT. Amino acids: CASSLEYGNQPQHF.

The chain links TRBV19 to TRBJ2-1; tentative D call: TRBD2 (6 bases). The CDR3 has 14 residues. From germline, CDR1 is LNHDA and CDR2 SQIVND (reference sequence). Deletions cut 4 bases from V and 4 bases from J, with 11 bases between. In DNA, the CDR3 is TGTGCCAGTAGTAAAGGGACTGATTACAATGAGCAGTTCTTC. It yields the protein CASSKGTDYNEQFF.

In its sample, this clonotype was seen once. The chain is built from TRBV7-8 and TRBJ1-2, with a tentative D call TRBD1 (5 bases). Germline V gene lookup returns CDR1 SGHVS and CDR2 FQNEAQ. The V and J ends lost 3 bases and 4 bases respectively, with 12 bases between them. CDR3 length: 14 amino acids. The CDR3 here is CASSLRKGIYGYTF. DNA for the CDR3: TGTGCCAGCAGCTTGCGCAAGGGGATCTATGGCTACACCTTC.

This clonotype was observed many times. The gene calls are TRBV5-5 and TRBJ1-2, with no clear D. This CDR3 region has 14 residues. CDR1 and CDR2 (germline): SGHKS, YYEKEE (reference sequence). V shed 0 bases and J shed 2 bases, with 8 bases lying between them. In nucleotides, the CDR3 is TGTGCCAGCAGCTTGGACGCCGTAAACTATGGCTACACCTTC. Residues: CASSLDAVNYGYTF.

This rearrangement joins TRBV10-1 to TRBJ2-2, with D perhaps matching TRBD2 (6 bases). Trimming shortened V by 7 bases and J by 7 bases, and 16 bases separated the two germline ends. Per germline, CDR1 WNHNN and CDR2 SYGVQD (reference sequence). CDR3 length: 14 residues. The CDR3 DNA reads TGCGCCAGCACCTCGGACGGGAGAAACGGGGAGCTGTTTTTT. Translation: CASTSDGRNGELFF.

The chain carries TRBV20-1 and TRBJ2-1, with D tentatively TRBD1 (6 bases). The CDR3 contains 13 residues. The germline gives CDR1 DFQATT, CDR2 SNEGSKA (reference sequence). V shed 5 bases and J shed 4 bases, with 12 bases lying between them. The CDR3 DNA sequence: TGCAGTGCTTGGACAGCTCTATACAATGAGCAGTTCTTC. This sequence encodes CSAWTALYNEQFF.

This chain links TRBV9 with TRBJ2-3; tentatively, D is TRBD2 (6 bases). Germline values: CDR1 SGDLS, CDR2 YYNGEE. Deletions cut 2 bases from V and 4 bases from J, with 11 bases between. The CDR3 sequence is 14 residues long. The CDR3 region is CASSVEGRSDTQYF. CDR3 nucleotides: TGTGCCAGCAGCGTGGAGGGCCGATCAGATACGCAGTATTTT.

Concerning this clonotype itself: A single base separates this from a much larger clone, so it may be a read error. The chain carries TRBV28 and TRBJ1-5; no definite D call. The CDR3 is made up of 15 amino acids. Germline V gene lookup returns CDR1 MDHEN and CDR2 SYDVKM. DNA for the CDR3: TGTGCCGGCAGTTCTCCCTCAGGTCCCAATCAGCCCCAGCATTTT. Translation gives CAGSSPSGPNQPQHF.